Shown below are 26 T cell receptor beta chains from a single sample sequenced in a study of cytomegalovirus exposure and HLA in healthy donors. Use of 60 Vbeta and 13 Jbeta primers characterized the PCR. Some clones are missing from TCRdb's copy, which holds only in-frame ones; the method was immunoSEQ multiplex PCR. The sample has around 88,000 clones; the top ten hold approximately 6%. The sequencing sample was made of PBMCs. The receptors shown here come from a girl aged 10-17 years in good health and CMV-seropositive.

CDR3 coding DNA: TGTGCCAGCAGCCCCGGGGGGAACTCCTACAATGAGCAGTTCTTC. Translation gives CASSPGGNSYNEQFF. V is TRBV6-5 and J is TRBJ2-1; 7 bases agree with TRBD2. The J segment lost 0 bases and the V segment lost 6 bases, leaving 5 bases of the junction unmatched. Germline V gene lookup returns CDR1 MNHEY and CDR2 SVGAGI. The CDR3 length is 15 residues.

The chain links TRBV7-3 to TRBJ2-5; D might be TRBD2 (7 bases). Trimming stripped 2 bases from V and 3 bases from J, with 13 bases between. The CDR3 runs to 15 residues. The germline V gene has CDR1 SGHTA and CDR2 FQGTGA. CDR3 coding DNA: TGTGCCAGCAGCTTATGGGGGGGGGCAGAAGAGACCCAGTACTTC. Amino acids: CASSLWGGAEETQYF.

The chain has TRBV6-1 and TRBJ1-1; D gene uncertain. This CDR3 spans 13 amino acids. Germline CDR1 MNHNS, CDR2 SASEGT. Trimming pared 1 base from V and 2 bases from J, leaving 5 bases between. This CDR3 is CASSEGQNTEAFF. As DNA, the CDR3 is TGTGCCAGCAGTGAAGGACAAAACACTGAAGCTTTCTTT.

This chain links TRBV10-3 with TRBJ1-1, with 12 bases matching TRBD1. This CDR3 region has 14 residues. Germline CDR1 is ENHRY and CDR2 is SYGVKD. Trimming took 7 bases from V and 4 from J; bases not matched to a gene: 4. The CDR3 DNA sequence: TGTGCCATCACTGGGACAGGGGGCCCCACTGAAGCTTTCTTT. It translates to CAITGTGGPTEAFF.

V is TRBV4-2 and J is TRBJ2-3; 10 bases align to TRBD2. The germline V gene encodes CDR1 LGHNA and CDR2 YNFKEQ. This CDR3 comprises 18 residues. V dropped 4 bases and J dropped 1; count of bases not matched to a gene: 11. CDR3 DNA sequence: TGTGCCAGCAGCCCAAGCGGGGGGGCGCTATCTGGCACAGATACGCAGTATTTT. Translation: CASSPSGGALSGTDTQYF.

This chain links TRBV4-1 with TRBJ1-5; weak D call: TRBD1 (6 bases). Germline V gene lookup returns CDR1 MGHRA and CDR2 YSYEKL. V was pared by 4 bases and J by 1 base, with 17 bases between. The CDR3 runs 17 residues. As DNA, the CDR3 is TGCGCCAGCAGCCCCGGGACACCGCCGGGGAGCAATCAGCCCCAGCATTTT. Its protein product is CASSPGTPPGSNQPQHF.

This chain links TRBV9 with TRBJ2-2; TRBD2 matches 10 bases. Germline assignment: CDR1 SGDLS and CDR2 YYNGEE. The CDR3 totals 16 residues. V shed 4 bases and J 1 base; nucleotides not matched to a gene: 4. The CDR3 DNA reads TGTGCCAGCAGCCCCTTAGCGGGGGGGAACACCGGGGAGCTGTTTTTT. Amino acids: CASSPLAGGNTGELFF.

The chain has TRBV5-5 and TRBJ1-1; a weak D match, TRBD1 (5 bases). Looked up from germline, CDR1 is SGHKS and CDR2 is YYEKEE (reference sequence). CDR3 length equals 12 residues. The V end was cut by 5 bases, the J end by 6 bases, with 11 bases between. The CDR3 loop is CASSLTESEAFF. CDR3 sequence (DNA): TGTGCCAGCAGTTTGACAGAGTCTGAAGCTTTCTTT.

The chain couples TRBV29-1 to TRBJ1-1; 7 nucleotides agree with TRBD1. With 7 bases clipped from V and 5 bases from J, the junction kept 4 bases outside the gene matches. Germline loops: CDR1 SQVTM, CDR2 ANQGSEA. This CDR3 region has 11 residues. The CDR3 DNA follows: TGCAGCGGCTACAGGGGAACTGAAGCTTTCTTT. Translating gives CSGYRGTEAFF.

The V and J genes are TRBV6-5 and TRBJ2-2; D is possibly TRBD2 (5 bases). The CDR3 is 14 amino acids. Germline assignment: CDR1 MNHEY and CDR2 SVGAGI. The ends were cut back, 4 bases at V and 0 bases at J, with 6 bases in the middle. The CDR3 DNA is TGTGCCAGCAGTTCGGGATCGAACACCGGGGAGCTGTTTTTT. Amino acids: CASSSGSNTGELFF.

The chain couples TRBV19 to TRBJ1-3; 7 bases are shared with TRBD1. V lost 5 bases and J lost 9; bases outside the gene matches: 13. CDR1 is LNHDA and CDR2 is SQIVND in the germline V gene (reference sequence). CDR3 length: 15 residues. The CDR3 nucleotides read TGTGCCAGTAGTCCACGACAGGGCCAACAACCCACCATATATTTT. Translating gives CASSPRQGQQPTIYF.

The V and J genes are TRBV5-4 and TRBJ2-5; D uncertain. Germline V CDR1 and CDR2: SGHNT, YYREEE (reference sequence). The CDR3 loop spans 13 amino acids. Trimming removed 6 bases from V and 2 bases from J, with 11 bases in between. The CDR3 bases are TGTGCCAGCACCTGGAGACGTCAAGAGACCCAGTACTTC. This sequence encodes CASTWRRQETQYF.

The chain is built from TRBV5-6 and TRBJ1-6, with D maybe TRBD1 (6 bases). This CDR3 is 16 amino acids long. The V and J ends lost 4 bases and 9 bases respectively, with 20 bases between them. Germline V gene sequence: CDR1 SGHDT, CDR2 YYEEEE. The CDR3 protein is CASSRDRGALGSPLHF. The CDR3 DNA is TGTGCCAGCAGCCGGGACCGGGGGGCTTTGGGTTCACCCCTCCACTTT. Full variable domain (rest looked up from reference TRBV5-6 and TRBJ1-6): DAGVTQSPTHLIKTRGQQVTLRCSPKSGHDTVSWYQQALGQGPQFIFQYYEEEERQRGNFPDRFSGHQFPNYSSELNVNALLLGDSALYLCASSRDRGALGSPLHFGNGTRLTVT.

This sequence joins TRBV18 and TRBJ2-1, with 7 bases fitting TRBD1. The CDR3 is 12 residues long. From germline, CDR1 is KGHSH and CDR2 LQKENI. V dropped 5 bases and J dropped 14; count of bases not matched to a gene: 9. CDR3 DNA: TGTGCCAGCTCAGCCATCGGGACAGCAAAGTTCTTC. This codes for CASSAIGTAKFF. Full variable domain (missing parts from reference TRBV18 and TRBJ2-1): NAGVMQNPRHLVRRRGQEARLRCSPMKGHSHVYWYRQLPEEGLKFMVYLQKENIIDESGMPKERFSAEFPKEGPSILRIQQVVRGDSAAYFCASSAIGTAKFFGPGTRLTVL.

The CDR3, as DNA: TGTGCCAGCAGCCAAGAAAGGAGCGGACAGGGATGGAGCTACACCTTC. This encodes CASSQERSGQGWSYTF. V is TRBV4-2 and J is TRBJ1-2, with TRBD1 identical over 8 bases. V trimming: 0 bases; J trimming: 9 bases; junction bases outside the gene matches: 12. From germline, CDR1 is LGHNA and CDR2 YNFKEQ. CDR3 length: 16 residues.

The rearrangement links TRBV5-4 to TRBJ1-2, with 7 bases that match TRBD1. With 1 base clipped from V and 9 bases from J, the junction kept 3 bases outside the gene matches. CDR3 length: 12 amino acids. The germline V gene encodes CDR1 SGHNT and CDR2 YYREEE (reference sequence). The CDR3 DNA reads TGTGCCAGCAGCTTGTCAGGGGGAAGCTACACCTTC. This sequence encodes CASSLSGGSYTF.

The gene calls are TRBV5-4 and TRBJ2-7; D is possibly TRBD1 (6 bases). The CDR3 length is 14 residues. Between the trimmed V and J ends, which lost 4 bases and 2 bases, there was a span of 13 bases. CDR1 is SGHNT and CDR2 is YYREEE in the germline V gene (reference sequence). CDR3 sequence (DNA): TGTGCCAGCAGCAGCCCGGACAGACCCTACGAGCAGTACGTC. Translating it yields CASSSPDRPYEQYV.

The rearrangement joins TRBV5-6 to TRBJ2-2, with 9 bases lining up with TRBD2. J gave up 2 bases and V 2 bases, and 10 bases lay outside the gene matches. Germline values: CDR1 SGHDT, CDR2 YYEEEE. This CDR3 is built from 18 residues. The CDR3 region is CASSLFSGGLINTGELFF. CDR3 nucleotide sequence: TGTGCCAGCAGCTTATTTAGCGGGGGTCTTATTAACACCGGGGAGCTGTTTTTT.

The rearrangement links TRBV4-1 to TRBJ1-2; D remains unclear. The CDR3 loop spans 14 amino acids. The V and J ends lost 3 bases and 4 bases respectively, with 12 bases between them. CDR1 is MGHRA, CDR2 YSYEKL, per germline. The CDR3: CASSQTLYLYGYTF. The CDR3 nucleotides read TGCGCCAGCAGCCAGACTCTTTACCTCTATGGCTACACCTTC.

This sequence joins TRBV30 and TRBJ2-7, with TRBD1 identical over 7 bases. This CDR3 has 12 residues. The germline V gene encodes CDR1 GTSNPN and CDR2 SVGIG (reference sequence). V lost 6 bases to trimming and J lost 3 bases; unmatched junction nucleotides: 5. The CDR3 DNA reads TGTGCCTGCTCCCGGGACAGCTACGAGCAGTACGTC. Protein: CACSRDSYEQYV.

As for this clone: A junction boundary mismatches the germline segment, possibly from a read error. The rearrangement uses TRBV9 and TRBJ2-1, with D tentatively TRBD2 (6 bases). Germline CDR1 and CDR2: SGDLS and YYNGEE. The CDR3 totals 14 residues. In DNA form, the CDR3 reads TGTGCCAGCAGCGTAGGGGGAGGCTACGATGAGCAGTTCTTC. It specifies CASSVGGGYDEQFF.

V is TRBV10-3 and J is TRBJ2-1; a possible D gene is TRBD2 (5 bases). V was shortened by 6 bases and J by 7 bases, with 13 bases between the two germline ends. The CDR3 is 13 amino acids. Germline V CDR1 and CDR2: ENHRY, SYGVKD. Here the CDR3 reads CAISPGSRNEQFF. As DNA, the CDR3 is TGTGCCATCAGCCCGGGGTCGAGGAATGAGCAGTTCTTC.

V usage is TRBV6-5 and J usage is TRBJ1-1; unclear D gene. Looked up from germline, CDR1 is MNHEY and CDR2 is SVGAGI. Trimming shortened V by 5 bases and J by 4 bases, and 11 bases separated the two germline ends. This CDR3 spans 13 amino acids. The CDR3 DNA is TGTGCCAGCAGTAGGAGAGCCGCCACTGAAGCTTTCTTT. This translates into CASSRRAATEAFF.

The gene calls are TRBV4-3 and TRBJ2-7; D possibly corresponds to TRBD2 (7 bases). The CDR3 loop spans 12 amino acids. V was clipped by 0 bases and J by 10 bases, with 10 bases between them. Germline lookup yields CDR1 LGHNA and CDR2 YSLEER. The DNA of the CDR3 is TGCGCCAGCAGCCAAGATAGGGGGGGACAGTACTTC. It encodes CASSQDRGGQYF.

The chain couples TRBV11-2 to TRBJ2-2; perhaps TRBD1 as D (8 bases). The ends were cut back, 6 bases at V and 4 bases at J, with 15 bases in the middle. The CDR3 extends over 15 amino acids. Germline loops: CDR1 SGHAT, CDR2 FQNNGV. CDR3 bases: TGTGCCAGCAGACCAACAGGGGGGGCCACCGGGGAGCTGTTTTTT. Encoded protein: CASRPTGGATGELFF.

The chain has TRBV9 and TRBJ1-2, with D uncertain. Per germline, CDR1 SGDLS and CDR2 YYNGEE. The V end was cut by 3 bases, the J end by 4 bases, with 22 bases between. CDR3 length: 17 amino acids. The CDR3 protein is CASSAGPNGKGGYGYTF. The CDR3 DNA follows: TGTGCCAGCAGCGCTGGGCCCAATGGAAAGGGAGGCTATGGCTACACCTTC.